A single T cell receptor (beta chain) is shown here with its context. Investigators isolated RNA and reverse transcribed it into cDNA to act as the sequencing template. The repertoire was sequenced with immunoSEQ multiplex PCR; TCRdb's copy has only in-frame clones and lacks some. This table has roughly 250,000 clones, approximately 61% appearing once. The CDR3 consists of 15 residues. The germline CDR1 and CDR2 sequences are SQVTM and ANQGSEA. Trimming stripped 4 bases from V and 7 bases from J, with 19 bases between. The sample belongs to a study of CD8+ T cells in alopecia areata. The overall study: Tofacitinib treatment spanned 6 to 18 months, with 6 months off drug afterward.

The sample in question was CD4+ T cells sorted from blood, obtained at week 0. The genes are TRBV29-1 and TRBJ2-2; unclear D gene. This TCR derives from a human donor with alopecia areata. The CDR3 sequence: CSVAFRAASLGELFF. The DNA of the CDR3 is TGCAGCGTTGCCTTCCGGGCAGCCTCTCTCGGGGAGCTGTTTTTT.